The rows below give T cell receptor beta chains drawn from one sample of a study of cytomegalovirus exposure and HLA in healthy donors. Repertoires were generated with immunoSEQ multiplex PCR, while TCRdb's copy carries only in-frame clones and drops some. The sample carries around 140,000 clones, around 72% recorded once. Source material: PBMCs. The receptors were sampled from a man between 50 and 59 years old in good health and CMV-seropositive. Both conserved end residues are part of each CDR3. A D gene is named only where the DNA matches it firmly. Some rows mark clone size as missing; the rest say once, few, many or name a class of expanded clone.

D gene	V gene	clone size	J gene	CDR3 protein	CDR3 DNA
TRBD1	TRBV19	-	TRBJ2-7	CASIGDSPRKQYF	TGTGCCAGTATCGGGGACAGCCCTCGGAAGCAGTACTTC
-	TRBV7-6	-	TRBJ2-7	CASSLGGTYEQYF	TGTGCCAGCAGCTTAGGCGGGACCTACGAGCAGTACTTC
-	TRBV27	few	TRBJ2-7	CASSNSLTPTSEQYF	TGTGCCAGCAGTAATTCCCTCACTCCTACTAGCGAGCAGTACTTC
TRBD1	TRBV7-9	few	TRBJ2-2	CASSFRQGRNTGELFF	TGTGCCAGCAGCTTTAGACAGGGGAGAAACACCGGGGAGCTGTTTTTT
-	TRBV6-4	-	TRBJ2-2	CASSDVAGNTGELFF	TGTGCCAGCAGTGACGTAGCCGGGAACACCGGGGAGCTGTTTTTT
-	TRBV7-9	-	TRBJ2-1	CASSQVQGGYNEQFF	TGTGCCAGCAGCCAGGTCCAGGGGGGTTACAATGAGCAGTTCTTC
TRBD2	TRBV7-9	-	TRBJ2-1	CASSGRTSGSNEQFF	TGTGCCAGCAGCGGCAGGACTAGCGGGAGCAATGAGCAGTTCTTC
TRBD1	TRBV19	-	TRBJ2-7	CASRGSTYEQYF	TGTGCCAGCAGGGGGAGCACCTACGAGCAGTACTTC
-	TRBV7-2	-	TRBJ2-3	CASSKELAADTQYF	TGTGCCAGCAGTAAGGAACTAGCAGCCGATACGCAGTATTTT
TRBD1	TRBV9	few	TRBJ1-2	CASSAGQGAGIGGYTF	TGTGCCAGCAGCGCCGGACAGGGGGCGGGAATTGGTGGCTACACCTTC
TRBD1	TRBV7-2	once	TRBJ2-7	CASTMGQGAYEQYF	TGTGCCAGCACCATGGGACAGGGGGCCTACGAGCAGTACTTC
-	TRBV5-1	once	TRBJ1-1	CASSPGSTEAFF	TGCGCCAGCAGCCCGGGAAGCACTGAAGCTTTCTTT
-	TRBV5-1	few	TRBJ1-2	CASSLDRARYGYTF	TGCGCCAGCAGCTTGGACAGGGCACGGTATGGCTACACCTTC
-	TRBV6-5	-	TRBJ2-7	CASRLNRDPTYEQYF	TGTGCCAGCAGACTGAACAGGGATCCCACCTACGAGCAGTACTTC
-	TRBV14	-	TRBJ1-2	CASSQDRTGIYGYTF	TGTGCCAGCAGCCAAGATCGAACAGGGATCTATGGCTACACCTTC
TRBD1	TRBV11-2	few	TRBJ2-5	CASSPRTGGETQYF	TGTGCCAGCAGCCCAAGGACAGGGGGGGAGACCCAGTACTTC
-	TRBV27	-	TRBJ2-7	CASSRVVQGYEQYF	TGTGCCAGCAGTCGTGTCGTACAGGGCTACGAGCAGTACTTC
TRBD2	TRBV2	-	TRBJ2-3	CASMRTRSSIADTQYF	TGTGCCAGCATGCGGACTAGGAGTTCGATCGCAGATACGCAGTATTTT
TRBD1	TRBV5-1	-	TRBJ1-2	CASSTRQGAYGYTF	TGCGCCAGCAGCACGCGACAGGGAGCCTATGGCTACACCTTC
-	TRBV19	-	TRBJ1-2	CASSNLPGQANYGYTF	TGTGCCAGTTCCAACCTCCCTGGACAAGCTAACTATGGCTACACCTTC
-	TRBV16	-	TRBJ1-2	CASSQSRQNYGYTF	TGTGCCAGCAGCCAATCTCGACAGAACTATGGCTACACCTTC
TRBD1	TRBV7-8	-	TRBJ1-1	CASSVTGGDSEAFF	TGTGCCAGCAGCGTGACAGGGGGGGATTCTGAAGCTTTCTTT
TRBD1	TRBV2	-	TRBJ1-1	CASKPRTGDTEAFF	TGTGCCAGCAAACCCCGGACAGGGGACACTGAAGCTTTCTTT
-	TRBV11-2	-	TRBJ1-1	CASSLDGQMNTEAFF	TGTGCCAGCAGCTTAGATGGTCAGATGAACACTGAAGCTTTCTTT
TRBD2	TRBV10-3	-	TRBJ2-7	CAITPGGSINEQYF	TGTGCCATCACCCCCGGGGGGTCAATCAACGAGCAGTACTTC
-	TRBV5-6	-	TRBJ2-7	CASSGTGSFDEQYF	TGTGCCAGCAGCGGAACAGGGAGCTTCGACGAGCAGTACTTC
TRBD1	TRBV19	-	TRBJ1-5	CASSIWRGRGNNQPQHF	TGTGCCAGTAGTATTTGGAGGGGGCGCGGGAACAATCAGCCCCAGCATTTT
-	TRBV7-2	few	TRBJ2-7	CASSLGPSYEQYF	TGTGCCAGCAGCTTAGGGCCTTCCTACGAGCAGTACTTC
-	TRBV6-1	-	TRBJ1-1	CANSGTPNTEAFF	TGTGCCAATTCCGGGACACCAAATACTGAAGCTTTCTTT
-	TRBV2	few	TRBJ1-1	CASTPEGGVRTEAFF	TGTGCCAGCACTCCCGAAGGCGGGGTGCGTACTGAAGCTTTCTTT
-	TRBV6-5	few	TRBJ1-1	CASISDKNTEAFF	TGTGCCAGCATATCGGACAAGAACACTGAAGCTTTCTTT
TRBD1	TRBV7-9	-	TRBJ1-4	CASSLRGRGPDEKLFF	TGTGCCAGCAGCTTAAGGGGCAGGGGGCCGGATGAAAAACTGTTTTTT
-	TRBV7-9	-	TRBJ1-1	CSSSLAGDQAFF	TGTTCCAGCAGCTTAGCGGGAGACCAAGCTTTCTTT
-	TRBV4-1	few	TRBJ2-3	CASSQDRTDTQYF	TGCGCCAGCAGCCAAGACCGGACAGATACGCAGTATTTT
-	TRBV18	-	TRBJ2-1	CASSPLLDNEQFF	TGTGCCAGCTCACCACTACTCGACAATGAGCAGTTCTTC
TRBD1	TRBV27	-	TRBJ2-7	CASSFGDRVHEQYF	TGTGCCAGCAGTTTCGGGGACAGGGTCCACGAGCAGTACTTC
-	TRBV25-1	-	TRBJ1-1	CASSEFGGNTEAFF	TGTGCCAGCAGTGAGTTTGGAGGGAACACTGAAGCTTTCTTT
-	TRBV7-3	-	TRBJ1-5	CASSSIGGQPQHF	TGTGCCAGCAGCTCCATAGGAGGTCAGCCCCAGCATTTT
TRBD1	TRBV7-2	-	TRBJ2-3	CASSPDRASDTQYF	TGTGCCAGCAGCCCGGACAGGGCGTCAGATACGCAGTATTTT
TRBD1	TRBV18	-	TRBJ1-1	CASSPGQGATEAFF	TGTGCCAGCTCTCCAGGACAGGGGGCCACTGAAGCTTTCTTT
-	TRBV28	few	TRBJ1-1	CASSLSTEAFF	TGTGCCAGCAGTTTGAGCACTGAAGCTTTCTTT
TRBD1	TRBV15	few	TRBJ1-6	CATSADRGNSPLHF	TGTGCCACCAGTGCGGACAGGGGAAATTCACCCCTCCACTTT
-	TRBV6-5	few	TRBJ1-2	CASSYSSNYGYTF	TGTGCCAGCAGTTACTCGAGTAACTATGGCTACACCTTC
TRBD2	TRBV5-1	-	TRBJ2-3	CASSLYTQRGRMADTQYF	TGCGCCAGCAGCTTATACACGCAGCGGGGGCGGATGGCAGATACGCAGTATTTT
-	TRBV9	few	TRBJ1-1	CASTRGGHGDTEAFF	TGTGCCAGCACTCGGGGGGGGCACGGCGACACTGAAGCTTTCTTT
-	TRBV19	few	TRBJ1-5	CASRPGQGQPQHF	TGTGCCAGTAGACCGGGACAAGGGCAGCCCCAGCATTTT
-	TRBV6-1	-	TRBJ2-7	CASRSGQRRIDEQYF	TGTGCCAGCAGATCGGGACAACGCCGGATCGACGAGCAGTACTTC
-	TRBV19	-	TRBJ1-5	CASSIPREGGQPQHF	TGTGCCAGTAGTATACCACGGGAAGGAGGTCAGCCCCAGCATTTT
-	TRBV9	-	TRBJ1-1	CASSVVGGNTEAFF	TGTGCCAGCAGCGTAGTAGGCGGGAACACTGAAGCTTTCTTT